One and the same sample provided the 5 T cell receptor beta chains below, sequenced in a study of technical replicates of blood from a handful of donors. The table came from immunoSEQ multiplex PCR; TCRdb's copy has only in-frame clones and leaves some out. The profile shows tens of thousands of clones, around 95% of them singletons. The sequencing sample was made of T cells isolated from PBMCs. The receptors were gathered from a human donor in good health.

This clone was found once. The V call is TRBV4-1, the J call TRBJ2-7, with 9 bases that match TRBD1. V lost 1 base, J lost 5 bases, and 6 bases stayed unmatched. Germline CDR1 MGHRA, CDR2 YSYEKL. The CDR3 extends over 15 amino acids. CDR3 loop: CASSQVGQGRDEQYF. CDR3 bases: TGCGCCAGCAGCCAAGTGGGACAGGGTAGGGACGAGCAGTACTTC.

This chain joins TRBV7-2 and TRBJ2-3; TRBD1 is a possible D gene (6 bases). Germline V lookup: CDR1 SGHTA, CDR2 FQGNSA. This CDR3 has 16 amino acids. V was shortened by 0 bases and J by 0 bases, with 10 bases between the two germline ends. The CDR3 loop is CASSLAQGLSTDTQYF. As DNA, the CDR3 is TGTGCCAGCAGCTTAGCCCAGGGGCTTAGCACAGATACGCAGTATTTT.

The CDR3 here is CASSSSTGAYF. The CDR3 region has the DNA TGTGCCAGCAGCTCCTCCACAGGAGCGTACTTC. The rearrangement links TRBV7-9 to TRBJ2-7; D is possibly TRBD1 (5 bases). CDR3 length equals 11 residues. Germline CDR1 reads SEHNR; CDR2 reads FQNEAQ (reference sequence). Trimming took off 4 bases at V and 12 bases at J, with 13 bases between the two ends.

The chain employs TRBV2 and TRBJ1-3; the D is unclear. Germline V gene sequence: CDR1 SNHLY, CDR2 FYNNEI. The ends were cut back, 1 base at V and 3 bases at J, with 10 bases in the middle. This CDR3 spans 15 amino acids. CDR3: CASSEGAGFGNTIYF. The CDR3 DNA is TGTGCCAGCAGTGAAGGTGCGGGGTTTGGAAACACCATATATTTT.

The chain uses TRBV6-1 and TRBJ2-1, with D maybe TRBD1 (5 bases). This CDR3 has 13 amino acids. The V end lost 6 bases, the J end lost 10 bases, and 16 bases lay between the germline ends. Looked up from germline, CDR1 is MNHNS and CDR2 is SASEGT. The CDR3 sequence is CASRGDSLREQFF. In DNA, the CDR3 is TGTGCCAGCAGAGGCGACAGTTTAAGGGAGCAGTTCTTC.